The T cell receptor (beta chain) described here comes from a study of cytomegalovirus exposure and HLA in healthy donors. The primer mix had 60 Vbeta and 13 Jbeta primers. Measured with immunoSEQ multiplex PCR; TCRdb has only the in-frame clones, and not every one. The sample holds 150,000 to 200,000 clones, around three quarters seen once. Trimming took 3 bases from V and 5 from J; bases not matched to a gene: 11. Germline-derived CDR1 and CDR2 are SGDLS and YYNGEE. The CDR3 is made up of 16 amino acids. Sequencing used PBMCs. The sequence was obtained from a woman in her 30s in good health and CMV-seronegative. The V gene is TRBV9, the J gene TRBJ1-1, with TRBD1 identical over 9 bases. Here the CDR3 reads CASSGTTTGGKTEAFF. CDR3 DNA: TGTGCCAGCAGCGGGACCACTACAGGGGGCAAGACTGAAGCTTTCTTT.